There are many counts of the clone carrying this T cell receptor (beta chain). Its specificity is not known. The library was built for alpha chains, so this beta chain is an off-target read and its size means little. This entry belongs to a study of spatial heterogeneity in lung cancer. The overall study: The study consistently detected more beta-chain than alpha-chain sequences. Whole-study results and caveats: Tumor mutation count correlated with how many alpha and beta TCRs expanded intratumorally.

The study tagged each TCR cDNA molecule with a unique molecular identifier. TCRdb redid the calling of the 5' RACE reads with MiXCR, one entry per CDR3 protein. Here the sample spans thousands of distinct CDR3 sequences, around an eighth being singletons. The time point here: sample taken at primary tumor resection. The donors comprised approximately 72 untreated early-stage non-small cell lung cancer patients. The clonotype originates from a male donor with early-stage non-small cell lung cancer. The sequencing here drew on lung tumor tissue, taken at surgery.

This CDR3 reads CASSSPVTSFRQYF. In DNA, the CDR3 is TGTGCCAGCAGTTCTCCGGTGACTAGCTTTCGACAGTACTTC. This chain joins TRBV6-2 or TRBV6-3 and TRBJ2-7, with 7 bases aligning to TRBD2. The J segment lost 10 bases and the V segment lost 4 bases, leaving 13 bases of the junction unmatched. This CDR3 contains 14 residues. Germline V lookup: CDR1 MNHEY, CDR2 SVGEGT.